Below, 21 T cell receptor beta chains from the same sample are listed, as sequenced in a study of T cell responses to AZD1222 COVID-19 vaccine. Method: immunoSEQ multiplex PCR; TCRdb's copy keeps in-frame clones and lacks some. The repertoire holds 90,000 to 150,000 clones, with more than 75% as singletons. The sample was peripheral blood, taken on day 0 of AZD1222 vaccination. The receptors were sampled from an adult in good health.

The chain couples TRBV6-4 to TRBJ2-3; D gene unclear. The CDR3 length is 13 residues. Trimming removed 5 bases from V and 3 bases from J, with 9 bases in between. Germline assignment: CDR1 MRHNA and CDR2 SNTAGT. CDR3 residues: CASSLTETDTQYF. The DNA for the CDR3 is TGTGCCAGCAGTCTTACAGAGACAGATACGCAGTATTTT.

The chain carries TRBV6-2 or TRBV6-3 and TRBJ1-2; D gene unclear. Trimming took 2 bases from V and 5 from J, leaving 21 bases between them. The CDR3 covers 17 residues. The germline V gene has CDR1 MNHEY and CDR2 SVGEGT. CDR3 nucleotides: TGTGCCAGCAGTTACGTGGCGGGAGCCCCATCTTTTTATGGCTACACCTTC. Protein sequence: CASSYVAGAPSFYGYTF.

This chain connects TRBV5-1 to TRBJ2-3, with 7 nucleotides matching TRBD2. Germline values: CDR1 SGHRS, CDR2 YFSETQ. This CDR3 is built from 15 residues. V lost 1 base and J lost 2; bases outside the gene matches: 4. The CDR3 DNA reads as TGCGCCAGCAGCTTGATGGGGGGGAACACAGATACGCAGTATTTT. It encodes CASSLMGGNTDTQYF.

The J gene is TRBJ1-2, the V gene TRBV4-3; D is perhaps TRBD1 (6 bases). CDR1 is LGHNA, CDR2 YSLEER, per germline. The CDR3 runs 16 residues. V was trimmed by 0 bases and J by 5 bases, leaving 16 bases between them. The CDR3 region has the DNA TGCGCCAGCAGCCAAGATCGTACAGGGAAACTATATGGCTACACCTTC. Its protein product is CASSQDRTGKLYGYTF.

V gene TRBV3-1 (or the pseudogene TRBV3-2) combines with J gene TRBJ2-5, with D possibly matching TRBD2 (5 bases). V was trimmed by 1 base and J by 2 bases, leaving 14 bases between them. The CDR3 consists of 16 residues. The germline CDR1 and CDR2 sequences are LGHDT and YNNKEL (reference sequence). In DNA, the CDR3 is TGTGCCAGCAGCCAAGGAGGGTCCGGGCTACAAGAGACCCAGTACTTC. Its translation: CASSQGGSGLQETQYF.

This chain joins TRBV27 and TRBJ1-5, with 7 bases lining up with TRBD1. V shed 5 bases and J 5 bases; nucleotides not matched to a gene: 6. Germline CDR1 and CDR2: MNHEY and SMNVEV (reference sequence). The CDR3 covers 14 residues. In nucleotides, the CDR3 is TGTGCCAGCAGTCCACGGACAGGAGATCAGCCCCAGCATTTT. Translation gives CASSPRTGDQPQHF.

This CDR3 reads CASSQDPQGRDTQYF. CDR3 DNA: TGCGCCAGCAGCCAAGATCCGCAGGGTCGGGATACGCAGTATTTT. The rearrangement links TRBV4-1 to TRBJ2-3; maybe TRBD1 (5 bases). The CDR3 totals 15 residues. V lost 0 bases and J lost 6, with 13 bases in between. Germline CDR1 MGHRA, CDR2 YSYEKL.

This clone was recorded only once. V and J are TRBV5-8 and TRBJ1-2; D is unclear. The germline CDR1 and CDR2 sequences are SGHTS and YDEGEE. Trimming removed 4 bases from V and 1 base from J, with 2 bases in between. The CDR3 spans 11 residues. The DNA for the CDR3 is TGTGCCAGCAGCCTTAACTATGGCTACACCTTC. It codes for CASSLNYGYTF.

Only one count was recorded for this clone. The chain joins TRBV25-1 to TRBJ2-7, with 8 positions matching TRBD1. The V gene end was trimmed by 1 base and the J gene end by 6 bases; junction bases not matched to a gene: 5. The CDR3 is 14 residues long. Germline CDR1 is MGHDK and CDR2 is SYGVNS. Here the CDR3 DNA reads TGTGCCAGCAGTGAATCCGCAGGGGGCGTCGAGCAGTACTTC. It codes for CASSESAGGVEQYF.

The chain joins TRBV6-5 to TRBJ2-6; D uncertain. Germline V gene sequence: CDR1 MNHEY, CDR2 SVGAGI. Trimming cost V 8 bases and J 0 bases, with 2 bases left between them. CDR3 length: 12 residues. This chain's CDR3 is CASGSGANVLTF. DNA for the CDR3: TGTGCCAGCGGCTCTGGGGCCAACGTCCTGACTTTC.

The CDR3 sequence is CASSPDRGPFNQPQHF. CDR3 DNA sequence: TGTGCCAGCAGTCCGGACAGGGGGCCATTCAATCAGCCCCAGCATTTT. The chain has TRBV6-2 or TRBV6-3 and TRBJ1-5, with 11 bases aligning to TRBD1. V lost 5 bases to trimming and J lost 3 bases; unmatched junction nucleotides: 6. The CDR3 sequence is 16 residues long. CDR1 and CDR2 (germline): MNHEY, SVGEGT.

The rearrangement links TRBV6-5 to TRBJ2-7; 10 bases line up with TRBD1. The trim removed 6 bases at V and 4 bases at J, leaving 6 bases unmatched. CDR3 length: 14 residues. CDR1 and CDR2 from the germline V gene are MNHEY and SVGAGI. As DNA, the CDR3 is TGTGCCAGCAGATTTCCGGGACAGGGGTACGAGCAGTACTTC. The encoded protein is CASRFPGQGYEQYF.

The rearrangement uses TRBV7-2 and TRBJ2-5, with D possibly called TRBD1 or TRBD2 (6 bases each). Germline loops: CDR1 SGHTA, CDR2 FQGNSA. This CDR3 has 17 amino acids. The V gene lost 1 base and the J gene lost 2 bases, with 17 bases spanning the gap. As DNA, the CDR3 is TGTGCCAGCAGCTTAGGGGTAGGGGGGTCAAAGCAAGAGACCCAGTACTTC. The encoded protein is CASSLGVGGSKQETQYF.

V is TRBV6-5 and J is TRBJ1-6, with D unresolved. Germline V gene sequence: CDR1 MNHEY, CDR2 SVGAGI. Between the trimmed V and J ends, which lost 7 bases and 9 bases, there was a span of 19 bases. The CDR3 is made up of 15 amino acids. CDR3 loop: CASNQPAAAGSPLHF. For the CDR3, the DNA is TGTGCCAGCAACCAGCCAGCGGCCGCGGGTTCACCCCTCCACTTT.

The count of this clone is one. V and J are TRBV5-5 and TRBJ1-1; 8 bases are shared with TRBD1. The CDR3 consists of 15 residues. The V and J ends lost 4 bases and 8 bases, in that order; junction bases with no gene match: 13. Germline values: CDR1 SGHKS, CDR2 YYEKEE (reference sequence). Written as DNA, the CDR3 is TGTGCCAGCAGCCGGACAGGGACTTTGAACAGGGAAGCTTTCTTT. Its protein product is CASSRTGTLNREAFF.

This chain connects TRBV6-1 to TRBJ1-5; D is possibly TRBD1 (5 bases). The V end lost 3 bases, the J end lost 2 bases, and 8 bases lay between the germline ends. Per germline, CDR1 MNHNS and CDR2 SASEGT. This CDR3 comprises 14 residues. CDR3 DNA: TGTGCCAGCAGTGAGTCGACAGGCAATCAGCCCCAGCATTTT. It specifies CASSESTGNQPQHF.

The V and J genes are TRBV7-9 and TRBJ1-6; TRBD1 aligns across 8 bases. The CDR3 totals 15 residues. The germline V gene has CDR1 SEHNR and CDR2 FQNEAQ (reference sequence). With 0 bases clipped from V and 9 bases from J, the junction kept 4 bases outside the gene matches. The CDR3 DNA is TGTGCCAGCAGCTTAGCAGGACAGGGTTTTTCACCCCTCCACTTT. This codes for CASSLAGQGFSPLHF.

This chain connects TRBV10-3 to TRBJ2-5, with TRBD2 matching over 10 bases. CDR3 length: 13 residues. V shed 10 bases and J 4 bases; nucleotides not matched to a gene: 6. CDR1 is ENHRY, CDR2 SYGVKD, per germline. The DNA for the CDR3 is TGTGCCAGCAAGCGGGGGGGCGGAGAGACCCAGTACTTC. Protein: CASKRGGGETQYF.

The CDR3 DNA reads as TGTGCCAGTAGTATATGGTCCCCGGGACAGGGGGGTTATGGCTACACCTTC. This encodes CASSIWSPGQGGYGYTF. V is TRBV19 and J is TRBJ1-2; the match to TRBD1 covers 11 bases. Germline V lookup: CDR1 LNHDA, CDR2 SQIVND (reference sequence). Trimming cost V 2 bases and J 5 bases; bases outside gene matches: 10. The CDR3 runs 17 residues.

The gene calls are TRBV2 and TRBJ2-3; 7 bases are a match to TRBD1. V gave up 4 bases and J gave up 3 bases; unmatched junction bases: 10. This CDR3 comprises 16 residues. The germline gives CDR1 SNHLY, CDR2 FYNNEI. The CDR3 sequence is CASSGLQGKSTDTQYF. The CDR3 nucleotides are TGTGCCAGCAGTGGGCTACAGGGGAAGTCAACAGATACGCAGTATTTT.

This clone appeared a single time. J is TRBJ2-2 and V is TRBV19; 7 bases fit TRBD2. Trimming removed 2 bases from V and 2 bases from J; junction bases left unmatched: 5. The CDR3 contains 16 residues. The germline CDR1 and CDR2 sequences are LNHDA and SQIVND (reference sequence). The CDR3 protein is CASSILADINTGELFF. Here the CDR3 DNA reads TGTGCCAGTAGTATACTAGCGGATATTAACACCGGGGAGCTGTTTTTT.